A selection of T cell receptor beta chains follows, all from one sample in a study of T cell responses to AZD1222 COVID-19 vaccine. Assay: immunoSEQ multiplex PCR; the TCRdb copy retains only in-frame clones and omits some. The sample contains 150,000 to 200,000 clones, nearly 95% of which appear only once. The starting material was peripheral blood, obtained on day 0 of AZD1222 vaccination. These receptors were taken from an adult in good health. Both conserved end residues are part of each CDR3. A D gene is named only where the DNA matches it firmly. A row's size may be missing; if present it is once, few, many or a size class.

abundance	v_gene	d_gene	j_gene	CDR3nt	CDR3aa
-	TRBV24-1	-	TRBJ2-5	TGTGCCACCAGTGATACTACACTAGAGACCCAGTACTTC	CATSDTTLETQYF
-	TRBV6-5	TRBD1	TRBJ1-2	TGTGCCAGCAGTAGGGGACAGGACTATGGCTACACCTTC	CASSRGQDYGYTF
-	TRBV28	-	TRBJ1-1	TGTGCCAGCAGCCCCCCGACAAACACTGAAGCTTTCTTT	CASSPPTNTEAFF
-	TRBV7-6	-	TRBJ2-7	TGTGCCAGCAGCTTAGGTGGGGCAGACTACGAGCAGTACTTC	CASSLGGADYEQYF
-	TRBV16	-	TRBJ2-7	TGTGCCAGCAGCCCTCAGGGTCGGTACTACGAGCAGTACTTC	CASSPQGRYYEQYF
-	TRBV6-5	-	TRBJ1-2	TGTGCCAGCAGTTACTCCCGGACGCGAAACTATGGCTACACCTTC	CASSYSRTRNYGYTF
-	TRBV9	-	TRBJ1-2	TGTGCCAGCAGCGTAGGGGACTTCGGTGGCTACACCTTC	CASSVGDFGGYTF
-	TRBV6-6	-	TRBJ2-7	TGTGCCAGCAGTTACCGACTGATCGGGGGGCCCTACGAGCAGTACTTC	CASSYRLIGGPYEQYF
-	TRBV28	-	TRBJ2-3	TGTGCCAGCAGTCCCCCCCCCACTAGCACAGATACGCAGTATTTT	CASSPPPTSTDTQYF
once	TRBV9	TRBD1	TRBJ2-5	TGTGCCAGCAGCGTAGAGGGAAGGACAGGGGGCCGGGAGACCCAGTACTTC	CASSVEGRTGGRETQYF
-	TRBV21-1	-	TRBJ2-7	TGTGCCAGCAGCAAAGGTGGGGGACAGGGGATGAGGGAGCAGTACTTC	CASSKGGGQGMREQYF
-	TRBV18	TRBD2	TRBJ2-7	TGTGCCAGCTCACCTTCGATGCCCGGGGGGACCTACGAGCAGTACTTC	CASSPSMPGGTYEQYF
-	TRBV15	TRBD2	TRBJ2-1	TGTGCCACCAGCAGATTGGGGGGTAGCGGGTCCCTGAACAATGAGCAGTTCTTC	CATSRLGGSGSLNNEQFF
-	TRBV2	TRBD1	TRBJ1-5	TGTGCCAGCAGCGGCAGGGGGCGCAATCAGCCCCAGCATTTT	CASSGRGRNQPQHF
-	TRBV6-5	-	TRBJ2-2	TGTGCCAGCAGTTACTACAGCGGGGAGCTGTTTTTT	CASSYYSGELFF
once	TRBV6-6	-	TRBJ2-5	TGTGCCAGCAGTAATATATACCGGACAAATCAAGAGACCCAGTACTTC	CASSNIYRTNQETQYF
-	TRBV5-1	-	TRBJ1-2	TGCGCCAGCAGCGATGAGGTGTATAACTATGGCTACACCTTC	CASSDEVYNYGYTF
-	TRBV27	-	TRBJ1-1	TGTGCCAGCAGTTTCGGTGGGTGGCTGTCTGAAGCTTTCTTT	CASSFGGWLSEAFF
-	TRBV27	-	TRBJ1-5	TGTGCCAGCAGTTACCAGGGACCCCATCAGCCCCAGCATTTT	CASSYQGPHQPQHF
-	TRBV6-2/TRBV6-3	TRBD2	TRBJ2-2	TGTGCCAGCAGTCGTAGCGGGGAGGCCGGGGAGCTGTTTTTT	CASSRSGEAGELFF
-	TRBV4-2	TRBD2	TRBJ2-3	TGTGCCAGCAGCCCGTCACTAGCGGGGGGCACCACAGATACGCAGTATTTT	CASSPSLAGGTTDTQYF
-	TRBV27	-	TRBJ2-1	TGTGCCAGCAGTTCGTACAGGACCAGCTCCTACAATGAGCAGTTCTTC	CASSSYRTSSYNEQFF
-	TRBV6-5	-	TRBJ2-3	TGTGCCAGCAGTATAAAGGGGGGGGCGGATACGCAGTATTTT	CASSIKGGADTQYF
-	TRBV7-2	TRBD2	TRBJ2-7	TGTGCCAGCAGCTTACTTTCGACTAGCGGGTACGAGCAGTACTTC	CASSLLSTSGYEQYF
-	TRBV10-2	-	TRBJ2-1	TGCGCCAGCAGCGCATACAATGAGCAGTTCTTC	CASSAYNEQFF
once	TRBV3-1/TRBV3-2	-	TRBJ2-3	TGTGCCAGCAGCCAAGAGTACGGTCGCAGTGGTACGCAGTATTTT	CASSQEYGRSGTQYF
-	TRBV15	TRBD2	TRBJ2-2	TGTGCCACCAGCACCGGGAGGGCGGGCACCGGGGAGCTGTTTTTT	CATSTGRAGTGELFF
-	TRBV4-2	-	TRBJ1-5	TGTGCCAGCAGCCAAGAGTTGGGACCCAATCAGCCCCAGCATTTT	CASSQELGPNQPQHF
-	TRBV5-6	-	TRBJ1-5	TGTGCCAGCAGCTCCGGGGGGAATCAGCCCCAGCATTTT	CASSSGGNQPQHF
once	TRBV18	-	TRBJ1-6	TGTGCCAGCTCACTACGGACAATCCTCGAGTCACCCCTCCACTTT	CASSLRTILESPLHF
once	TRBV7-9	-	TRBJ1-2	TGTGCCAGCAGTCCAGGGGCCTATGGCTACACCTTC	CASSPGAYGYTF
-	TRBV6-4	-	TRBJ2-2	TGTGCCAGCAGTGACCAAGGAGGGGGCGGCACCGGGGAGCTGTTTTTT	CASSDQGGGGTGELFF
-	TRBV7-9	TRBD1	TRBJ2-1	TGTGCCAGCAGCTTAGTCCGACAGGGCCCCCGTGAGCAGTTCTTC	CASSLVRQGPREQFF
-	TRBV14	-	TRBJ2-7	TGTGCCAGCAGCCAAGAAGACAGACCGACCTACGAGCAGTACTTC	CASSQEDRPTYEQYF
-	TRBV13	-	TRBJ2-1	TGTGCCAGCAGCTCCCGCTACAATTCCGGGACTAAAGGGGGGAATGAGCAGTTCTTC	CASSSRYNSGTKGGNEQFF
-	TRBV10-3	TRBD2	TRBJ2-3	TGTGCCACCCGCCAGCGGGAGGGCCCCTCAGATACGCAGTATTTT	CATRQREGPSDTQYF
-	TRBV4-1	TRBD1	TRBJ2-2	TGCGCCAGCAGCCCGGGGACAGCGGCGAACACCGGGGAGCTGTTTTTT	CASSPGTAANTGELFF
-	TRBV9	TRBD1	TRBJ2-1	TGTGCCAGCACCCCGGGACAGGGGCACAATGAGCAGTTCTTC	CASTPGQGHNEQFF
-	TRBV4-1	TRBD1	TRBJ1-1	TGCGCCAGCAGCCAAGTAGGGACAGGGGGTCCTGAAGCTTTCTTT	CASSQVGTGGPEAFF
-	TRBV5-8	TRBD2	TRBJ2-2	TGTGCCAGCAGCTTGGCCATACTAGCGGGAGAAAACGGGGAGCTGTTTTTT	CASSLAILAGENGELFF